This T cell receptor beta chain was recovered during a study of CD8+ T cells in alopecia areata. Findings and limits, study-wide: Sequencing of scalp tissue also captures the resident alphabeta T cells of normal skin. In lesional scalp, particularly from alopecia totalis/universalis, clonality was higher than in normal scalp.

Sequencing used cDNA as its template, made by extracting RNA and reverse transcribing it. Assay used: immunoSEQ multiplex PCR; TCRdb lists only in-frame clones, some missing. The record shows 2,500 to 3,000 clones for this sample, with no singletons present. Note on this clone: What it binds is not known. Gene and germline names: mouse. The read ends 4 residues before the CDR3 terminus; that terminus is restored from the germline J gene.

Germline assignment: CDR1 NSHNY and CDR2 SYGAGN. This CDR3 is 12 amino acids long. V is TRBV13-1 and J is TRBJ2-4; a possible D gene is TRBD1 (5 bases). The sequenced sample consisted of lesional skin. This TCR was recovered from a C3H/HeJ mouse with alopecia areata. For this strain, the MHC haplotype corresponds to H2-k. The part of the CDR3 DNA that was read is TGTGCCAGCAGTCCCAGGGAAAAC. Its protein product is CASSPREN. The full CDR3 protein is CASSPRENTLYF.